One sample yielded the 32 T cell receptor beta chains listed below, sequenced in a study of blood T cells in healthy people across ages. It was with a sample-barcoded 5' primer and a J-beta primer mix that a second PCR of roughly 7 to 12 cycles was run. TCRdb itself ran the 5' RACE reads through MiXCR, one entry per CDR3 protein. The profile covers some 690,000 distinct CDR3 sequences, with about 20% appearing a single time and about 22% taken by the ten largest. Material for sequencing was blood. The source of these receptors is a man aged 70 or older in good health.

The rearrangement links TRBV29-1 to TRBJ1-1; D perhaps matches TRBD1 (5 bases). There are 14 residues in the CDR3. V was cut by 2 bases and J by 1 base, with 11 bases left in between. Germline V lookup: CDR1 SQVTM, CDR2 ANQGSEA. CDR3 coding DNA: TGCAGCGTTGAAACCTGGACACAGAACACTGAAGCTTTCTTT. It codes for CSVETWTQNTEAFF.

The table lists this clonotype with a few counts. V and J are TRBV5-5 and TRBJ1-1; no clear D gene. The germline V gene encodes CDR1 SGHKS and CDR2 YYEKEE (reference sequence). Trimming cost V 4 bases and J 5 bases, with 18 bases left between them. The CDR3 totals 15 residues. CDR3 in amino acids: CASSPEVGEMTEAFF. For the CDR3, the DNA is TGTGCCAGCAGCCCCGAGGTGGGCGAGATGACTGAAGCTTTCTTT. The full variable domain, its missing parts supplied by reference TRBV5-5 and TRBJ1-1, is DAGVTQSPTHLIKTRGQQVTLRCSPISGHKSVSWYQQVLGQGPQFIFQYYEKEERGRGNFPDRFSARQFPNYSSELNVNALLLGDSALYLCASSPEVGEMTEAFFGQGTRLTVV.

A few counts support this clonotype. The chain links TRBV20-1 to TRBJ2-7, with 11 bases matching TRBD2. The closer fit of TRBJ2-5 to the DNA end suggests the J call may be wrong. This CDR3 is built from 16 residues. From germline, CDR1 is DFQATT and CDR2 SNEGSKA (reference sequence). CDR3 protein: CSARPGLAEAEETQYF. The CDR3 DNA sequence: TGCAGTGCTAGACCGGGACTAGCGGAAGCCGAAGAGACCCAGTACTTC.

This chain connects TRBV30 to TRBJ2-1, with 10 bases aligning to TRBD2. The J call may be in error: the DNA end matches TRBJ2-7 better. The length of the CDR3 is 14 residues. CDR1 is GTSNPN and CDR2 is SVGIG in the germline V gene (reference sequence). Written as DNA, the CDR3 is TGTGCCTGGAGTAGTTTAGCGGGAGGTCGAGAGCAGTACGTC. Amino acids: CAWSSLAGGREQYV.

This chain uses TRBV5-6 with TRBJ2-5, with 7 bases identical to TRBD1. The DNA matches TRBJ2-7 better at its end, which makes the J call doubtful. This CDR3 spans 14 amino acids. Germline CDR1 reads SGHDT; CDR2 reads YYEEEE. The DNA of the CDR3 is TGTGCCAGCAGCTTGTGGGACAGAACGCGCGAGCAGTACTTC. This translates into CASSLWDRTREQYF.

This clonotype was counted at least ten times. The gene calls are TRBV7-8 and TRBJ2-7; D unclear. Trimming removed 1 base at V and 6 bases at J, with 10 bases between. CDR1 SGHVS and CDR2 FQNEAQ come from the germline V gene. This CDR3 region has 13 residues. CDR3 residues: CASSLGSLREQYV. The CDR3 DNA follows: TGTGCCAGCAGCTTAGGATCGTTGCGCGAGCAGTACGTC.

This clonotype was counted a few times. The chain employs TRBV3-2 and TRBJ1-1. TRBV3-2 is shown as a pseudogene. The CDR3 runs 11 residues. This CDR3 is CASTRVTEAFF. CDR3 nucleotide sequence: TGTGCCAGCACTCGGGTCACTGAAGCTTTCTTT.

The CDR3 nucleotides read TGTGCCAGCAGGGTTGGGACAGCCTACGAGCAGTACTTC. This codes for CASRVGTAYEQYF. The J gene is TRBJ2-7, the V gene TRBV5-5, with 7 positions matching TRBD1. The CDR3 sequence is 13 residues long. Losses at the gene ends were 5 bases for V and 2 bases for J; bases not matched to a gene: 4. Looked up from germline, CDR1 is SGHKS and CDR2 is YYEKEE (reference sequence).

The rearrangement links TRBV6-6 to TRBJ1-3; 8 nucleotides match TRBD1. CDR1 and CDR2 (germline): MNHNY, SVGAGI (reference sequence). The CDR3 has 15 residues. Trimming at V came to 0 bases and at J to 2 bases, leaving 0 bases not matched to a gene. This CDR3 reads CASSYSDRAGNTIYF. The CDR3, as DNA: TGTGCCAGCAGTTACTCGGACAGGGCTGGAAACACCATATATTTT.

This clonotype has ten or more counts. V is TRBV20-1 and J is TRBJ2-5; D not certain. With 3 bases removed from V and 12 bases from J, the gap between germline ends came to 20 bases. The CDR3 is made up of 13 amino acids. Looked up from germline, CDR1 is DFQATT and CDR2 is SNEGSKA (reference sequence). The DNA for the CDR3 is TGCAGTGCTAGGGAATCCGCCTCGCCCCAGGAGTACTTC. Amino acid sequence: CSARESASPQEYF.

This clonotype turned up a few times. This chain connects TRBV20-1 to TRBJ2-3; no clear D. CDR3 length: 12 amino acids. V was clipped by 2 bases and J by 6 bases, with 9 bases between them. Per germline, CDR1 DFQATT and CDR2 SNEGSKA (reference sequence). The CDR3 nucleotides are TGCAGTGCTAGATGGCTCGAGGATACGCAGTATTTT. This sequence encodes CSARWLEDTQYF.

The chain couples TRBV12-3 or TRBV12-4 to TRBJ2-5; TRBD1 might be the D (6 bases). V was shortened by 5 bases and J by 5 bases, with 15 bases between the two germline ends. This CDR3 region has 14 residues. The CDR3 is CASSTGILRETQYF. In DNA, the CDR3 is TGTGCCAGCAGTACAGGGATTTTACGTGAGACCCAGTACTTC.

This clonotype was observed a few times. The rearrangement uses TRBV20-1 and TRBJ2-7; maybe TRBD2 (6 bases). The CDR3 has 12 residues. Germline V CDR1 and CDR2: DFQATT, SNEGSKA (reference sequence). V was cut by 6 bases and J by 6 bases, with 15 bases left in between. For the CDR3, the DNA is TGCAGTGCCACTGAGGGCGGGGTCGAGCAGTACGTC. This translates into CSATEGGVEQYV.

V and J are TRBV7-6 and TRBJ1-5; TRBD1 matches 7 bases. Germline assignment: CDR1 SGHVS and CDR2 FNYEAQ. The trim removed 3 bases at V and 5 bases at J, leaving 4 bases unmatched. The CDR3 totals 14 residues. The CDR3 loop is CASSFGTVDQPQHF. CDR3 sequence (DNA): TGTGCCAGCAGCTTTGGGACAGTTGATCAGCCCCAGCATTTT.

The gene calls are TRBV5-1 and TRBJ1-1; no clear D. Trimming removed 2 bases from V and 0 bases from J, with 11 bases in between. Germline-derived CDR1 and CDR2 are SGHRS and YFSETQ. There are 15 residues in the CDR3. The CDR3 nucleotides read TGCGCCAGCAGCTTCTGGACGGGAATGAACACTGAAGCTTTCTTT. Amino acids: CASSFWTGMNTEAFF. The whole variable domain, filled in from reference TRBV5-1 and TRBJ1-1, reads KAGVTQTPRYLIKTRGQQVTLSCSPISGHRSVSWYQQTPGQGLQFLFEYFSETQRNKGNFPGRFSGRQFSNSRSEMNVSTLELGDSALYLCASSFWTGMNTEAFFGQGTRLTVV.

V gene TRBV25-1 combines with J gene TRBJ2-5, with TRBD2 matching over 10 bases. CDR1 and CDR2 from the germline V gene are MGHDK and SYGVNS. The junction had 4 bases not matched to a gene; V was cut back by 4 bases and J by 5 bases. CDR3 length: 14 residues. The chain's CDR3 is CASSGKGLAETQYF. The CDR3 coding sequence is TGTGCCAGCAGTGGCAAGGGACTAGCGGAGACCCAGTACTTC.

This clonotype showed up just a few times. This rearrangement joins TRBV27 to TRBJ1-4; 7 bases fit TRBD1. Germline trimming cut 5 bases from V and 7 bases from J; bases unmatched to any gene: 7. The CDR3 length is 14 residues. Germline CDR1 MNHEY, CDR2 SMNVEV (reference sequence). The CDR3 region is CASSLTRQGEKLFF. In nucleotides, the CDR3 is TGTGCCAGCAGTCTTACTCGACAGGGTGAAAAACTGTTTTTT.

V and J are TRBV20-1 and TRBJ1-2; 9 bases match TRBD1. The CDR3 contains 15 residues. The junction had 8 bases not matched to a gene; V was cut back by 3 bases and J by 3 bases. The V gene's germline CDR1 is DFQATT and CDR2 SNEGSKA (reference sequence). The CDR3 protein is CSASLSNRGHYGYTF. The DNA for the CDR3 is TGCAGTGCTAGTCTTTCGAACAGGGGGCACTATGGCTACACCTTC.

This chain uses TRBV27 with TRBJ1-2; weak D call: TRBD1 (6 bases). Germline CDR1 reads MNHEY; CDR2 reads SMNVEV (reference sequence). CDR3 length: 14 residues. Between the trimmed V and J ends, which lost 6 bases and 7 bases, there was a span of 18 bases. The CDR3 coding sequence is TGTGCCAGCAGCGCCCAGGGGACCTGGGGTGGCTACACCTTC. As protein: CASSAQGTWGGYTF.

The chain is built from TRBV7-8 and TRBJ2-3; D might be TRBD2 (5 bases). CDR3 size: 14 residues. V lost 5 bases and J 2 bases, leaving 11 bases between the germline ends. Germline values: CDR1 SGHVS, CDR2 FQNEAQ. CDR3 sequence (DNA): TGTGCCAGCAGCGTGGGCGGGCTCACAGATACGCAGTATTTT. Amino acid sequence: CASSVGGLTDTQYF.

This clonotype was seen ten or more times. The chain links TRBV12-3 or TRBV12-4 to TRBJ1-4; a weak D match, TRBD1 (5 bases). V gave up 8 bases and J gave up 5 bases, with 18 bases separating them. The CDR3 length is 15 residues. The CDR3 DNA reads as TGTGCCAGCGCCGCTCGCGGAGAGGGGAATGAAAAACTGTTTTTT. Residues: CASAARGEGNEKLFF.

This clonotype was seen more than once but under ten times. The chain couples TRBV10-2 to TRBJ2-5, with 7 bases fitting TRBD1. V lost 6 bases to trimming and J lost 4 bases; unmatched junction nucleotides: 11. This CDR3 is built from 15 residues. The germline gives CDR1 WSHSY, CDR2 SAAADI. The CDR3: CASSDIGTARETQYF. The CDR3 coding sequence is TGCGCCAGCAGCGATATCGGGACAGCAAGAGAGACCCAGTACTTC.

This sequence joins TRBV5-1 and TRBJ2-3; 12 nucleotides line up with TRBD2. The CDR3 has 17 residues. Per germline, CDR1 SGHRS and CDR2 YFSETQ. V was clipped by 0 bases and J by 5 bases; unmatched bases: 7. CDR3 in DNA: TGCGCCAGCAGCTTGGCTAGGACTAGCGGGGTCGGAGATACGCAGTATTTT. It yields the protein CASSLARTSGVGDTQYF.

The gene calls are TRBV14 and TRBJ2-2; the D gene is possibly TRBD1 (5 bases). The CDR3 is made up of 13 amino acids. Germline V lookup: CDR1 SGHDN, CDR2 FVKESK. Trimming cost V 3 bases and J 3 bases, with 5 bases left between them. CDR3 region: CASSHRDTGELFF. CDR3 in DNA: TGTGCCAGCAGCCACAGGGACACCGGGGAGCTGTTTTTT.

This clonotype was seen only a few times. V usage is TRBV18 and J usage is TRBJ1-2; perhaps TRBD1 as D (5 bases). The CDR3 length is 15 residues. The germline V gene encodes CDR1 KGHSH and CDR2 LQKENI. The ends were cut back, 5 bases at V and 5 bases at J, with 18 bases in the middle. This chain's CDR3 is CASSARDVGPYGYTF. CDR3 DNA sequence: TGTGCCAGCTCAGCACGGGACGTCGGCCCATATGGCTACACCTTC.

The V gene is TRBV5-1, the J gene TRBJ2-2; 12 bases are a match to TRBD1. This CDR3 has 17 amino acids. J was trimmed by 7 bases and V by 2 bases; bases with no gene match: 9. Germline V CDR1 and CDR2: SGHRS, YFSETQ. The CDR3 sequence is CASSFLGQGALSGELFF. The DNA of the CDR3 is TGCGCCAGCAGCTTCCTGGGACAGGGGGCGCTTAGCGGGGAGCTGTTTTTT. Full variable domain (rest looked up from reference TRBV5-1 and TRBJ2-2): KAGVTQTPRYLIKTRGQQVTLSCSPISGHRSVSWYQQTPGQGLQFLFEYFSETQRNKGNFPGRFSGRQFSNSRSEMNVSTLELGDSALYLCASSFLGQGALSGELFFGEGSRLTVL.

A few counts support this clonotype. The CDR3, as DNA: TGTGCCAGCAGGGGGACAGTCACAGATACGCAGTATTTT. It codes for CASRGTVTDTQYF. The chain combines TRBV7-9 with TRBJ2-3; 7 bases agree with TRBD1. The length of the CDR3 is 13 residues. With V trimmed by 6 bases and J by 2 bases, 2 bases remained unmatched. Germline V gene lookup returns CDR1 SEHNR and CDR2 FQNEAQ (reference sequence).

For this clonotype: The junction does not match germline at one end; this may be a read error. The chain combines TRBV2 with TRBJ2-4; 7 positions match TRBD1. The CDR3 extends over 15 amino acids. Germline V gene lookup returns CDR1 SNHLY and CDR2 FYNNEI. The CDR3 DNA reads TGTACCAGCAGTCACGAACAGGGGACCAAAAACATTCAGTACTTC. Translating it yields CTSSHEQGTKNIQYF.

This sequence joins TRBV5-1 and TRBJ2-5; possible D gene TRBD1, 6 bases. V shed 1 base and J shed 3 bases, with 10 bases lying between them. The CDR3 sequence is 14 residues long. Germline V gene data show CDR1 as SGHRS and CDR2 as YFSETQ. The CDR3 sequence: CASSLMSGEETQYF. The CDR3 coding sequence is TGCGCCAGCAGCTTGATGTCAGGGGAAGAGACCCAGTACTTC.

In this sample, this clonotype turned up once. V and J are TRBV4-1 and TRBJ2-4; the match to TRBD1 covers 11 bases. V shed 3 bases, J shed 7 bases, and the junction held 5 bases outside the gene matches. The V gene's germline CDR1 is MGHRA and CDR2 YSYEKL. The CDR3 runs 15 residues. Here the CDR3 reads CASSHPGQGENIQYF. The CDR3 DNA sequence: TGCGCCAGCAGCCACCCGGGACAGGGGGAGAACATTCAGTACTTC.

Notes on this clonotype: At one end the junction does not follow the germline gene, possibly because of a read error. This chain uses TRBV12-3 or TRBV12-4 with TRBJ1-2, with D perhaps TRBD1 (6 bases). CDR3 length: 13 amino acids. In DNA form, the CDR3 reads TGTGCCGGCAGCCAGCGGACAGCGAGTGGCTACACCTTC. Translating it yields CAGSQRTASGYTF.

The chain has TRBV11-2 and TRBJ2-3; D not resolved. CDR3 length: 15 residues. Trimming left V 3 bases short and J 0 bases short, with 10 bases between. The germline V gene encodes CDR1 SGHAT and CDR2 FQNNGV. The DNA of the CDR3 is TGTGCCAGCAGCTTCGGTCCGGCGAGCACAGATACGCAGTATTTT. It encodes CASSFGPASTDTQYF.